These 17 T cell receptor beta chains were sequenced from one sample in a study of blood T cell repertoires in COVID-19. This table comes from immunoSEQ multiplex PCR, and its TCRdb copy is limited to in-frame clones, with some not included. The data contain about 370,000 clones, approximately 90% of them seen just once; the ten biggest clones take up approximately 1%. Sequenced: PBMCs or T cells enriched from blood (not recorded which). The receptor set was obtained from a man younger than 35 who had recovered from COVID-19.

This rearrangement joins TRBV20-1 to TRBJ2-7; 7 positions agree with TRBD1. CDR1 DFQATT and CDR2 SNEGSKA come from the germline V gene (reference sequence). V lost 4 bases to trimming and J lost 4 bases; unmatched junction nucleotides: 1. The CDR3 has 11 residues. CDR3 loop: CSATRGYEQYF. CDR3 in DNA: TGCAGTGCTACCAGGGGGTACGAGCAGTACTTC.

J is TRBJ2-7 and V is TRBV2; weak D call: TRBD2 (6 bases). Trimming removed 5 bases at V and 2 bases at J, with 10 bases between. This CDR3 is 13 amino acids long. Germline V gene sequence: CDR1 SNHLY, CDR2 FYNNEI. The CDR3 sequence: CASSSGRAYEQYF. CDR3 coding DNA: TGTGCCAGCAGTAGCGGGCGCGCCTACGAGCAGTACTTC.

This clone was found once. V usage is TRBV28 and J usage is TRBJ1-2, with TRBD1 identical over 7 bases. The CDR3 is 13 residues long. Per the germline V gene, CDR1 is MDHEN and CDR2 is SYDVKM. Trimming removed 2 bases from V and 4 bases from J; junction bases left unmatched: 1. The CDR3 DNA reads as TGTGCCAGCAGTTTACACAGGGGCTATGGCTACACCTTC. Its protein product is CASSLHRGYGYTF.

The CDR3 is CASSITADSPYNEQFF. The DNA for the CDR3 is TGTGCCAGTAGTATAACAGCGGACTCCCCCTACAATGAGCAGTTCTTC. This rearrangement joins TRBV19 to TRBJ2-1, with TRBD2 as a possible D gene (5 bases). Trimming left V 2 bases short and J 2 bases short, with 13 bases between. CDR3 length equals 16 residues. CDR1 and CDR2 from the germline V gene are LNHDA and SQIVND (reference sequence).

The chain is built from TRBV6-4 and TRBJ2-1, with a tentative D call TRBD2 (5 bases). V shed 4 bases and J shed 0 bases, with 10 bases lying between them. This CDR3 spans 15 amino acids. CDR1 is MRHNA and CDR2 is SNTAGT in the germline V gene. CDR3 DNA sequence: TGTGCCAGCAGTGTTGCGGGCAACTCCTACAATGAGCAGTTCTTC. It codes for CASSVAGNSYNEQFF.

V gene TRBV24-1 combines with J gene TRBJ2-7, with a possible D match to TRBD2 (7 bases). Per germline, CDR1 KGHDR and CDR2 SFDVKD. This CDR3 has 16 amino acids. V lost 5 bases and J 2 bases, leaving 18 bases between the germline ends. The CDR3 DNA is TGTGCCACCAGTGGTCCAGGGGCCGGGGGGACCTACGAGCAGTACTTC. Encoded protein: CATSGPGAGGTYEQYF.

This clone showed up just once. The genes are TRBV27 and TRBJ1-1; 8 nucleotides align to TRBD1. V was clipped by 2 bases and J by 3 bases; unmatched bases: 8. This CDR3 contains 16 residues. CDR1 is MNHEY, CDR2 SMNVEV, per germline (reference sequence). The CDR3 nucleotides are TGTGCCAGCAGTTTAACCATCAACAGGGGGGACACTGAAGCTTTCTTT. Residues: CASSLTINRGDTEAFF.

The chain recombines TRBV5-4 with TRBJ2-1, with 7 positions matching TRBD1. CDR1 is SGHNT, CDR2 YYREEE, per germline (reference sequence). The CDR3 extends over 14 amino acids. The junction had 4 bases not matched to a gene; V was cut back by 0 bases and J by 7 bases. The CDR3: CASSLGRGNNEQFF. As DNA, the CDR3 is TGTGCCAGCAGCTTGGGCAGGGGGAATAATGAGCAGTTCTTC.

The chain carries TRBV9 and TRBJ1-2; 7 nucleotides agree with TRBD1. Germline CDR1 SGDLS, CDR2 YYNGEE. This CDR3 region has 14 residues. V trimming: 4 bases; J trimming: 4 bases; junction bases outside the gene matches: 7. The CDR3 region is CASSSTSGGYGYTF. DNA of the CDR3: TGTGCCAGCAGCTCAACCTCAGGGGGCTATGGCTACACCTTC.

The V and J genes are TRBV9 and TRBJ1-3; D unresolved. V was cut by 3 bases and J by 8 bases, with 15 bases left in between. The CDR3 has 14 residues. Looked up from germline, CDR1 is SGDLS and CDR2 is YYNGEE. CDR3 loop: CASSARYSQDTIYF. The DNA of the CDR3 is TGTGCCAGCAGCGCAAGGTACAGTCAGGACACCATATATTTT.

This chain links TRBV7-7 with TRBJ2-2; perhaps TRBD2 as D (5 bases). This CDR3 is 15 amino acids long. The V gene's germline CDR1 is SSHAT and CDR2 FNYEAQ (reference sequence). The V end was cut by 1 base, the J end by 6 bases, with 12 bases between. The CDR3 region is CASSLGPSSSGELFF. The CDR3 DNA is TGTGCCAGCAGCTTAGGCCCTAGCTCTTCCGGGGAGCTGTTTTTT.

The chain has TRBV3-1 (or the pseudogene TRBV3-2) and TRBJ2-2; TRBD2 agrees at 8 bases. The V segment lost 5 bases and the J segment 2 bases; nucleotides outside the gene matches: 4. Germline CDR1 reads LGHDT; CDR2 reads YNNKEL (reference sequence). The CDR3 covers 15 residues. CDR3 nucleotides: TGTGCCAGCAGCGGTGCGGGGGGTAACACCGGGGAGCTGTTTTTT. Its translation: CASSGAGGNTGELFF.

The J gene is TRBJ1-5, the V gene TRBV28, with D perhaps matching TRBD1 (5 bases). The ends were cut back, 5 bases at V and 0 bases at J, with 11 bases in the middle. Germline loops: CDR1 MDHEN, CDR2 SYDVKM. The CDR3 runs 15 residues. The CDR3 loop is CASSLPQGSNQPQHF. DNA for the CDR3: TGTGCCAGCAGTCTCCCTCAGGGTAGCAATCAGCCCCAGCATTTT.

V and J are TRBV6-6 and TRBJ2-3; no clear D gene. The CDR3 runs 12 residues. From germline, CDR1 is MNHNY and CDR2 SVGAGI (reference sequence). Trimming removed 2 bases from V and 6 bases from J, with 6 bases in between. This CDR3 is CASSYSLDTQYF. The CDR3 nucleotides are TGTGCCAGCAGTTACAGCCTGGATACGCAGTATTTT.

The V call is TRBV18, the J call TRBJ2-7, with a weak D call TRBD2 (6 bases). With 8 bases removed from V and 4 bases from J, the gap between germline ends came to 21 bases. There are 15 residues in the CDR3. Germline V lookup: CDR1 KGHSH, CDR2 LQKENI. DNA of the CDR3: TGTGCCAGCCCAACACCGGGACTTCTTATATACGAGCAGTACTTC. Translating it yields CASPTPGLLIYEQYF.

The rearrangement joins TRBV27 to TRBJ2-7, with 8 bases lining up with TRBD2. The germline gives CDR1 MNHEY, CDR2 SMNVEV (reference sequence). The J segment lost 5 bases and the V segment lost 4 bases, leaving 7 bases of the junction unmatched. The CDR3 is made up of 14 amino acids. CDR3 amino acids: CASSSMGLGDEQYF. DNA of the CDR3: TGTGCCAGCAGTTCGATGGGACTAGGCGACGAGCAGTACTTC.

The rearrangement uses TRBV7-2 and TRBJ2-7; 8 bases agree with TRBD2. This CDR3 has 19 amino acids. Germline trimming cut 5 bases from V and 5 bases from J; bases unmatched to any gene: 23. Per germline, CDR1 SGHTA and CDR2 FQGNSA. DNA of the CDR3: TGTGCCAGCAGCATTACTAGCCCGTTTTCCAGCGGGGGAACCAACGAGCAGTACTTC. It codes for CASSITSPFSSGGTNEQYF.